These T cell receptor beta chains were read from a single sample in a study of blood T cell repertoires in COVID-19. Sequenced by immunoSEQ multiplex PCR; TCRdb stores in-frame clones only, minus some. The table records about 73,000 clones, 70% to 80% of them present only once. The sample was peripheral blood. These receptors were taken from an older man with COVID-19, enrolled during active disease. CDR3s include the opening cysteine and the closing phenylalanine or tryptophan. D genes are given only for firm matches. Clone size is shown for a subset of rows, as once, few, many or a class of expanded clone.

TRBV30	TRBD2	many	TRBJ2-1	CAWSPGLATNEQFF	TGTGCCTGGAGTCCGGGACTAGCGACCAATGAGCAGTTCTTC
TRBV15	TRBD1	once	TRBJ1-3	CATSQGGTWNTIYF	TGTGCCACCAGCCAGGGGGGAACTTGGAACACCATATATTTT
TRBV4-2	TRBD2	.	TRBJ2-3	CASSQVLAADTQYF	TGTGCCAGCAGCCAAGTTCTAGCGGCAGATACGCAGTATTTT
TRBV24-1	.	.	TRBJ2-5	CATNDGRGPNQETQYF	TGTGCCACGAACGACGGGAGAGGGCCTAACCAAGAGACCCAGTACTTC
TRBV28	.	.	TRBJ2-7	CASSLSGYEQYF	TGTGCCAGCAGTTTATCAGGGTACGAGCAGTACTTC
TRBV20-1	.	.	TRBJ2-5	CSASWTRKETQYF	TGCAGTGCTAGTTGGACTCGCAAAGAGACCCAGTACTTC
TRBV20-1	TRBD2	.	TRBJ2-1	CSASSSGFYNEQFF	TGCAGTGCTAGTTCTAGCGGGTTCTACAATGAGCAGTTCTTC
TRBV6-5	.	.	TRBJ2-7	CATLSGNSYEQYF	TGTGCCACTTTATCCGGGAACTCCTACGAGCAGTACTTC
TRBV28	.	.	TRBJ2-2	CASSLSGQRGNTGELFF	TGTGCCAGCAGTTTGAGTGGGCAAAGGGGGAACACCGGGGAGCTGTTTTTT
TRBV3-1/TRBV3-2	TRBD2	few	TRBJ2-1	CASSQSPRTSGVYNEQFF	TGTGCCAGCAGCCAAAGCCCCAGGACTAGCGGGGTTTACAATGAGCAGTTCTTC
TRBV3-1/TRBV3-2	.	.	TRBJ1-2	CASSLIRGVRGYTF	TGTGCCAGCAGCCTTATCCGGGGAGTCCGGGGCTACACCTTC
TRBV7-2	TRBD1	.	TRBJ1-4	CASSIQTGVEEKLFF	TGTGCCAGCAGCATCCAAACAGGGGTGGAGGAAAAACTGTTTTTT
TRBV28	.	.	TRBJ1-1	CASTGLRNTEAFF	TGTGCCAGCACCGGGTTGAGGAACACTGAAGCTTTCTTT
TRBV20-1	.	.	TRBJ1-5	CSASTGLQPQHF	TGCAGTGCTAGTACAGGTTTGCAGCCCCAGCATTTT
TRBV7-2	TRBD1	.	TRBJ2-1	CASSVTGSFYNEQFF	TGTGCCAGCAGCGTGACAGGGTCCTTCTACAATGAGCAGTTCTTC
TRBV6-6	TRBD1	.	TRBJ1-5	CAISGQGGQPQHF	TGTGCCATCTCGGGACAGGGGGGGCAGCCCCAGCATTTT
TRBV6-5	TRBD1	.	TRBJ1-1	CASSFSRDRDTEAFF	TGTGCCAGCAGTTTTAGCCGGGACAGGGATACTGAAGCTTTCTTT
TRBV30	TRBD2	few	TRBJ2-1	CAWSSSGREGLYEQFF	TGTGCCTGGAGTTCCTCCGGGCGGGAGGGCCTCTATGAGCAGTTCTTC
TRBV6-2/TRBV6-3	.	.	TRBJ2-5	CASSYSALRRETQYF	TGTGCCAGCAGTTACAGTGCCTTACGGAGGGAGACCCAGTACTTC
TRBV27	.	.	TRBJ1-1	CASSPYGQTNTEAFF	TGTGCCAGCAGTCCATATGGGCAGACGAACACTGAAGCTTTCTTT
TRBV5-4	.	.	TRBJ2-6	CASSTGFSGANVLTF	TGTGCCAGCAGCACAGGGTTCTCTGGGGCCAACGTCCTGACTTTC
TRBV30	.	few	TRBJ1-4	CAWRDGGRINEKLFF	TGTGCCTGGAGGGACGGGGGGAGGATAAATGAAAAACTGTTTTTT
TRBV19	TRBD1	.	TRBJ1-6	CASKTIDRANSPLHF	TGTGCCAGTAAAACGATTGACAGGGCTAATTCACCCCTCCACTTT
TRBV23-1	.	few	TRBJ1-5	CASSHPKVEKWIQPQHF	TGCGCCAGCAGTCATCCTAAGGTGGAGAAATGGATTCAGCCCCAGCATTTT
TRBV7-9	.	.	TRBJ2-5	CASSLWTIGGQYF	TGTGCCAGCAGCCTCTGGACTATCGGGGGCCAGTACTTC
TRBV29-1	.	.	TRBJ2-2	CSVARSTGELFF	TGCAGCGTTGCTCGGAGCACCGGGGAGCTGTTTTTT
TRBV28	TRBD1	.	TRBJ2-1	CASSPGQGAGNEQFF	TGTGCCAGCAGCCCGGGACAGGGGGCCGGGAATGAGCAGTTCTTC
TRBV27	TRBD2	.	TRBJ2-2	CASRTGLPRAGELFF	TGTGCCAGCAGAACGGGACTACCGAGGGCCGGGGAGCTGTTTTTT
TRBV18	TRBD2	.	TRBJ2-1	CASSPAPTAGGHEQFF	TGTGCCAGCTCACCCGCCCCCACTGCGGGAGGCCATGAGCAGTTCTTC
TRBV3-1/TRBV3-2	TRBD1	.	TRBJ2-7	CASSQGTGPRYEQYF	TGTGCCAGCAGCCAGGGGACAGGGCCACGCTACGAGCAGTACTTC
TRBV6-6	.	once	TRBJ1-1	CASSYSTGTTGEAFF	TGTGCCAGCAGTTACTCGACGGGGACAACGGGTGAAGCTTTCTTT
TRBV5-1	TRBD1	.	TRBJ1-2	CASRKGQDLWGYTF	TGCGCCAGCAGGAAAGGACAGGACCTCTGGGGCTACACCTTC
TRBV19	.	.	TRBJ1-4	CASRRSNEKLFF	TGTGCCAGTAGGAGGTCTAATGAAAAACTGTTTTTT
TRBV4-2	.	.	TRBJ1-2	CASSQASNRVARGYTF	TGTGCCAGCAGCCAAGCTTCAAACAGGGTCGCTAGGGGCTACACCTTC
TRBV6-5	TRBD2	.	TRBJ2-1	CASSYHSGSYNEQFF	TGTGCCAGCAGTTACCATAGCGGGAGCTACAATGAGCAGTTCTTC
TRBV7-2	.	.	TRBJ2-2	CASSPSNTGELFF	TGTGCCAGCAGCCCCTCGAACACCGGGGAGCTGTTTTTT
TRBV7-2	TRBD1	.	TRBJ2-3	CASSSRQGAMQYF	TGTGCCAGCAGCTCGCGACAGGGAGCTATGCAGTATTTT
TRBV7-8	.	.	TRBJ2-3	CASSLEVADTQYF	TGTGCCAGCAGCTTAGAAGTAGCAGATACGCAGTATTTT
TRBV30	.	many	TRBJ1-5	CAWSAQGNQPQHF	TGTGCCTGGAGTGCACAGGGAAATCAGCCCCAGCATTTT
TRBV7-6	.	few	TRBJ1-1	CASSPSRGNTEAFF	TGTGCCAGCAGCCCATCCCGGGGGAACACTGAAGCTTTCTTT
TRBV5-1	.	.	TRBJ1-1	CASSSGNQDFRTEAFF	TGCGCCAGCAGCTCAGGAAACCAAGATTTCAGGACTGAAGCTTTCTTT
TRBV7-3	.	.	TRBJ2-1	CASSLSGALSYNEQFF	TGTGCCAGCAGCTTAAGCGGAGCCCTCTCCTACAATGAGCAGTTCTTC
TRBV5-1	TRBD1	.	TRBJ2-1	CASSLGGQGGNEQFF	TGCGCCAGCAGCTTGGGTGGACAGGGGGGCAATGAGCAGTTCTTC
TRBV4-1	.	.	TRBJ1-4	CASTPGGRGEKLFF	TGCGCCAGCACCCCCGGGGGGCGAGGTGAAAAACTGTTTTTT
TRBV4-3	.	.	TRBJ2-2	CASSQAPSANTGELFF	TGCGCCAGCAGCCAAGCCCCTAGCGCGAACACCGGGGAGCTGTTTTTT